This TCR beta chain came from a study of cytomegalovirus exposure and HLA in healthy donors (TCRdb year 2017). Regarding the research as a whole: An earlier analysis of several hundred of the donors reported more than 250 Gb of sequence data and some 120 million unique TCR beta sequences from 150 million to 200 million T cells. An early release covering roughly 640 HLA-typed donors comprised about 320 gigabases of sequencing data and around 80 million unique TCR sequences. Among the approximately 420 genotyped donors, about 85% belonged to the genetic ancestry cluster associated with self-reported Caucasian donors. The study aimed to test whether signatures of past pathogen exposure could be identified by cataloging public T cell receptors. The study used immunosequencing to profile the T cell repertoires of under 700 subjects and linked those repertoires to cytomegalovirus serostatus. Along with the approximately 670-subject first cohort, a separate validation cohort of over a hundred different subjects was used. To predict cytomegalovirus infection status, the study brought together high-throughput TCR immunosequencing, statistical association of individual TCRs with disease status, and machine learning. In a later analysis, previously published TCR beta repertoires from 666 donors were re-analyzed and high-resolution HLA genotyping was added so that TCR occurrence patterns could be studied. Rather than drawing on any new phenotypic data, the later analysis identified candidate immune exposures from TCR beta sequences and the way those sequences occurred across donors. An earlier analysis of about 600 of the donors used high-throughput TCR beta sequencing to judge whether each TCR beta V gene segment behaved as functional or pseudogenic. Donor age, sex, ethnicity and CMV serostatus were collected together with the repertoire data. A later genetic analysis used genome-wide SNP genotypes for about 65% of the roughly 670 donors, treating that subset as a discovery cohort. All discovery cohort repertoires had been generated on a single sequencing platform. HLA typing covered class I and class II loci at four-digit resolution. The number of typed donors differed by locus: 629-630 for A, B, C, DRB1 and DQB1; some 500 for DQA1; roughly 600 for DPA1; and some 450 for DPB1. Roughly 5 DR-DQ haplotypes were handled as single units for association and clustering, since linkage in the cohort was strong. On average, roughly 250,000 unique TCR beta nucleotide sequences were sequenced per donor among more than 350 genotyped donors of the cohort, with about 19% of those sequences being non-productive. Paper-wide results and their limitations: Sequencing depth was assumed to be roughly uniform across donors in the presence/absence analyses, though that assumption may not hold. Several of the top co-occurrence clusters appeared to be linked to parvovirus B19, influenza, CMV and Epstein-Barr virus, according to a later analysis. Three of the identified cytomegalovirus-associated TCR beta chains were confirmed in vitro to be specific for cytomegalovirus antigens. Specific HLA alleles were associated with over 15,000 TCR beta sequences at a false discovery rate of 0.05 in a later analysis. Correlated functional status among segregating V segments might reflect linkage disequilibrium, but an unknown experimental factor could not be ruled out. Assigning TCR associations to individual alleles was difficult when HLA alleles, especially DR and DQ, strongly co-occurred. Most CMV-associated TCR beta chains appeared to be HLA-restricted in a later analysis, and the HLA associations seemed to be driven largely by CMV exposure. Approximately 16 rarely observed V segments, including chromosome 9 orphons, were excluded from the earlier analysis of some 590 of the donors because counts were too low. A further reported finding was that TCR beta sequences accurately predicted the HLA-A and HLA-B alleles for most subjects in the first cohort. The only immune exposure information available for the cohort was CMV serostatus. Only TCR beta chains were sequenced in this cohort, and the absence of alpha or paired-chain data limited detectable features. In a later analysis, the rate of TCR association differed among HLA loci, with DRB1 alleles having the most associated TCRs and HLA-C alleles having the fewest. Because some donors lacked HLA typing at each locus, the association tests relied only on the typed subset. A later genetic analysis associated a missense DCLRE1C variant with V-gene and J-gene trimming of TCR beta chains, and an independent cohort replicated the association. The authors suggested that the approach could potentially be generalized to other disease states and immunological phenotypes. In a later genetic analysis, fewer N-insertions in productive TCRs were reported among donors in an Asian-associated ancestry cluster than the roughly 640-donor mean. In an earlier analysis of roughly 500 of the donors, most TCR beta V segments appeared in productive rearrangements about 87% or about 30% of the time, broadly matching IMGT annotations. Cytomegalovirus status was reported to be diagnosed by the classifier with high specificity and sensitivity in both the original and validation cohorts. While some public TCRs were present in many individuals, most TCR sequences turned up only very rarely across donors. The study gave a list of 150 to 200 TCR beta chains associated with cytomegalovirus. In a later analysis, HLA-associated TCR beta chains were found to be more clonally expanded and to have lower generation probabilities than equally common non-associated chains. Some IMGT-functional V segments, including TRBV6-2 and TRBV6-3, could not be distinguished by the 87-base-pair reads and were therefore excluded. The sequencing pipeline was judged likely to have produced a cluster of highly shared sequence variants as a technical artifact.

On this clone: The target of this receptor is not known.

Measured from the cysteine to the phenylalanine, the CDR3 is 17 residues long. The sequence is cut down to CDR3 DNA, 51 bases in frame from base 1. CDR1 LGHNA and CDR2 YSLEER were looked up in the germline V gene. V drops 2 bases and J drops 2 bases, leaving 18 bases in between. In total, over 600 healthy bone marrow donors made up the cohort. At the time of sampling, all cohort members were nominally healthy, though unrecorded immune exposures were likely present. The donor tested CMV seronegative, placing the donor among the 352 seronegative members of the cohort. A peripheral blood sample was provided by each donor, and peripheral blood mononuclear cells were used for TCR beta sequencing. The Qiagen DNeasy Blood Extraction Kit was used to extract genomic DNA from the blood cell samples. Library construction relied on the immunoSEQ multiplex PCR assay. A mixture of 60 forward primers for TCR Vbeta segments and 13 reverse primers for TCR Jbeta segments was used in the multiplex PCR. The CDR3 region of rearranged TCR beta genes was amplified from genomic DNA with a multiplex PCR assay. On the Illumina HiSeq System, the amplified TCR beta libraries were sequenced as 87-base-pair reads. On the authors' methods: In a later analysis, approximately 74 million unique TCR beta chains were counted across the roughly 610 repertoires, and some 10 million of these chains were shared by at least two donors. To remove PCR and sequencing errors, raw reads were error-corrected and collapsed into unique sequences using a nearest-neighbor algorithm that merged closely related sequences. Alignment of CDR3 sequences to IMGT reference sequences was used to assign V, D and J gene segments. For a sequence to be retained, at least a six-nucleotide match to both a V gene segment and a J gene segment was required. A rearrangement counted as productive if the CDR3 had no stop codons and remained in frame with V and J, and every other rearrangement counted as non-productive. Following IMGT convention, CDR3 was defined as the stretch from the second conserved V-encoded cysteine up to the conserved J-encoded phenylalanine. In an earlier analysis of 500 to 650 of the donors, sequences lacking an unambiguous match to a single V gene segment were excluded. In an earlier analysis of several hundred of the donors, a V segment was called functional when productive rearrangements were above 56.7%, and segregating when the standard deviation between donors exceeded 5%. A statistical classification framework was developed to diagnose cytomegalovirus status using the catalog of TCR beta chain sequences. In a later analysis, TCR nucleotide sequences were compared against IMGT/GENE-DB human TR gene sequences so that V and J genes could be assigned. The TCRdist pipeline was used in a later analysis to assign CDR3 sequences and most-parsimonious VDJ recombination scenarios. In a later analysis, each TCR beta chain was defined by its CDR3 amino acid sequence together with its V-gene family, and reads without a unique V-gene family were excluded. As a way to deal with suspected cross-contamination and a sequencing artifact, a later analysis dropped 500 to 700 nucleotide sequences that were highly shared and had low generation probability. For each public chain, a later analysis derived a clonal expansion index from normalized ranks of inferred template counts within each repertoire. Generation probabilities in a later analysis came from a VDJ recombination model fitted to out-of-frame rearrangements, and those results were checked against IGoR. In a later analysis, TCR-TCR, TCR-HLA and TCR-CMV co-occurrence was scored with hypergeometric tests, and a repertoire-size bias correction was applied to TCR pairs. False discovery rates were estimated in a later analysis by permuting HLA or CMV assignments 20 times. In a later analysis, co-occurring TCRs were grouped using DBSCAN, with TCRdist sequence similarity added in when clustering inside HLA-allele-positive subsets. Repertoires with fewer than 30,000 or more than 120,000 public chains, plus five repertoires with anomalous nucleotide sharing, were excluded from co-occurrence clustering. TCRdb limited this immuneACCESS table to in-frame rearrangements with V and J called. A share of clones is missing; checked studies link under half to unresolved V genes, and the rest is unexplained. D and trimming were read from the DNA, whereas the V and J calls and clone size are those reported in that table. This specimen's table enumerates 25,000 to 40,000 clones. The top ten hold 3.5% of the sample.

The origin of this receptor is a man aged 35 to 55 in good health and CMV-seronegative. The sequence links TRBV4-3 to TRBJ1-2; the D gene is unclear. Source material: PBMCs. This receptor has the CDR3 CASSQRSSSGLNYGYTF. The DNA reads TGCGCCAGCAGCCAACGCTCCTCAAGTGGCCTCAACTATGGCTACACCTTC.